This TCR beta chain came from a study of T cells in Graves' hyperthyroidism and ophthalmopathy. TCR beta CDR3 regions were amplified from RNA. The TCR CDR3 first-round RT-PCR relied on the HTBI primer set. TCRdb re-called the multiplex PCR reads through MiXCR, storing one row per CDR3 protein. The sample lists approximately 640,000 distinct CDR3 sequences, under 20% occurring once. Trimming removed 2 bases at V and 2 bases at J, with 13 bases between. The germline V gene encodes CDR1 MDHEN and CDR2 SYDVKM. The CDR3 runs 15 residues. This receptor was obtained from a woman aged 25 to 39 with Graves' hyperthyroidism. Material: blood. The gene calls are TRBV28 and TRBJ2-7, with D possibly being TRBD2 (5 bases). This CDR3 is CASSLRAEETYEQYF. For the CDR3, the DNA is TGTGCCAGCAGTTTACGGGCGGAGGAGACCTACGAGCAGTACTTC.